The present T cell receptor beta chain was sequenced within a study of cytomegalovirus exposure and HLA in healthy donors. Produced via immunoSEQ multiplex PCR; TCRdb's table is partial and in-frame only. The sample has approximately 170,000 clones, 85% seen once. Study-wide results and limits: Listed as cytomegalovirus-associated were roughly 180 TCR beta chains.

V was pared by 0 bases and J by 10 bases, with 8 bases between. Germline V lookup: CDR1 LGHNA, CDR2 YSLEER. The CDR3 runs to 12 residues. As to this clone: Its specificity is unknown.

The sample taken for sequencing was PBMCs. V usage is TRBV4-3 and J usage is TRBJ2-3, with a tentative D call TRBD1 (6 bases). The sequence was collected from a man aged 25-45 years in good health and CMV-seropositive. CDR3 sequence reads: CASSQDRGAQYF. The CDR3, as DNA: TGCGCCAGCAGCCAAGACAGGGGAGCGCAGTATTTT.